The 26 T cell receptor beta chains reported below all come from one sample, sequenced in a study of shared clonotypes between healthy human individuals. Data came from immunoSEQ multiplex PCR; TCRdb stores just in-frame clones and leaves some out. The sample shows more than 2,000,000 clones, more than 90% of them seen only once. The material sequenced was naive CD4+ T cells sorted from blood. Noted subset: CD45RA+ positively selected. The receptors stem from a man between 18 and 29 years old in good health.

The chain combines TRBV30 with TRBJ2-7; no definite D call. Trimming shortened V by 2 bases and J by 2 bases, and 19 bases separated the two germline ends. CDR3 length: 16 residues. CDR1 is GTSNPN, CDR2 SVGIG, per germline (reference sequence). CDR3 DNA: TGTGCCTGGAGTTCTCCCACCCCCAGGTCCACCTACGAGCAGTACTTC. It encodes CAWSSPTPRSTYEQYF. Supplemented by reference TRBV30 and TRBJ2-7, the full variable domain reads SQTIHQWPATLVQPVGSPLSLECTVEGTSNPNLYWYRQAAGRGLQLLFYSVGIGQISSEVPQNLSASRPQDRQFILSSKKLLLSDSGFYLCAWSSPTPRSTYEQYFGPGTRLTVT.

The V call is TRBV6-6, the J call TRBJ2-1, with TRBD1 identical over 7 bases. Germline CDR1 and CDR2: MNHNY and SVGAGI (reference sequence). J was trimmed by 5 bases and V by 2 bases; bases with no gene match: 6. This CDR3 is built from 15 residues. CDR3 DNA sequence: TGTGCCAGCAGTTACACGCGGACAGGAAACAATGAGCAGTTCTTC. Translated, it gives CASSYTRTGNNEQFF.

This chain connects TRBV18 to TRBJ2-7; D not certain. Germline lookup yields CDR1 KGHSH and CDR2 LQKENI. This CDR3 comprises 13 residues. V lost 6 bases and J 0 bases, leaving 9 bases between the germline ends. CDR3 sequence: CASSNAVSYEQYF. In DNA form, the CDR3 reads TGTGCCAGCTCCAATGCAGTCTCCTACGAGCAGTACTTC.

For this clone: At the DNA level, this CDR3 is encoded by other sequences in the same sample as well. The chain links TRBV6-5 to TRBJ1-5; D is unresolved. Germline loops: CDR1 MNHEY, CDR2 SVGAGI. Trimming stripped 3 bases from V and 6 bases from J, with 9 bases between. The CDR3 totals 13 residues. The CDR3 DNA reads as TGTGCCAGCAGTTATGGGCCTAGTCAGCCCCAGCATTTT. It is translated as CASSYGPSQPQHF.

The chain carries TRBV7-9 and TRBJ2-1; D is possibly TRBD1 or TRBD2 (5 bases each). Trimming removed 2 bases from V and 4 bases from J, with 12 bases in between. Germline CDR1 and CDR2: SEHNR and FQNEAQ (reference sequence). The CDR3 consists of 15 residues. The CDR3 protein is CASSLTGTGYNEQFF. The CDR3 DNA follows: TGTGCCAGCAGCTTAACCGGGACGGGATACAATGAGCAGTTCTTC. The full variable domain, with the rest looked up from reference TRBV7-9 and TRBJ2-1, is DTGVSQNPRHKITKRGQNVTFRCDPISEHNRLYWYRQTLGQGPEFLTYFQNEAQLEKSRLLSDRFSAERPKGSFSTLEIQRTEQGDSAMYLCASSLTGTGYNEQFFGPGTRLTVL.

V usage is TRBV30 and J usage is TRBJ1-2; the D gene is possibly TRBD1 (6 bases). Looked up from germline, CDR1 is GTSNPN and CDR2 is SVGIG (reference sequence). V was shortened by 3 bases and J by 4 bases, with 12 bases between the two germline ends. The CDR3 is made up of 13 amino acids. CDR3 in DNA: TGTGCCTGGAGAATGGGACATTTCTATGGCTACACCTTC. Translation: CAWRMGHFYGYTF.

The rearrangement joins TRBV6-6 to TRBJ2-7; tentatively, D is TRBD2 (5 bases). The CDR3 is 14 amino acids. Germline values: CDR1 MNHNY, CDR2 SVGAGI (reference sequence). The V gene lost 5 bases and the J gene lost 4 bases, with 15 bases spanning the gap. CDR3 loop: CASSRERARYEQYF. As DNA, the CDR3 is TGTGCCAGCAGTCGCGAGAGGGCCAGATACGAGCAGTACTTC.

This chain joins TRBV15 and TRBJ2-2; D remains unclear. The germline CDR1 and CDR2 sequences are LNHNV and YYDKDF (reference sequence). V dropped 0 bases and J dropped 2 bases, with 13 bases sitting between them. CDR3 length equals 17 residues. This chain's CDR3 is CATSRDSVSANTGELFF. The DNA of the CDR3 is TGTGCCACCAGCAGAGATTCGGTTTCCGCCAACACCGGGGAGCTGTTTTTT.

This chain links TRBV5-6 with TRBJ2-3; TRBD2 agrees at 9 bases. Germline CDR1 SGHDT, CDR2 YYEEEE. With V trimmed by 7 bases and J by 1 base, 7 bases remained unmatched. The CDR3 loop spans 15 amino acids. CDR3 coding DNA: TGTGCCAGCGGACTGGGACTAGCCGGCACAGATACGCAGTATTTT. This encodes CASGLGLAGTDTQYF.

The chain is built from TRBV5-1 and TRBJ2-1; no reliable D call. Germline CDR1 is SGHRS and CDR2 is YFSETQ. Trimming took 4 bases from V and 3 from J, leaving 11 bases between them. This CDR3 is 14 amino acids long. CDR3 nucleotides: TGCGCCAGCAGCCCCCTGGAGAGCTACAATGAGCAGTTCTTC. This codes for CASSPLESYNEQFF. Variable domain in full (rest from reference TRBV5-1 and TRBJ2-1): KAGVTQTPRYLIKTRGQQVTLSCSPISGHRSVSWYQQTPGQGLQFLFEYFSETQRNKGNFPGRFSGRQFSNSRSEMNVSTLELGDSALYLCASSPLESYNEQFFGPGTRLTVL.

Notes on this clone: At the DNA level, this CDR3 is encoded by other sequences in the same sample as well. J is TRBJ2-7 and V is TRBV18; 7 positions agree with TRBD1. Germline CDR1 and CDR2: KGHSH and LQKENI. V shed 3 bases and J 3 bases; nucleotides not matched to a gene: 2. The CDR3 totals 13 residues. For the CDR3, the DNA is TGTGCCAGCTCACCGACAGGGTTCTACGAGCAGTACTTC. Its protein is CASSPTGFYEQYF.

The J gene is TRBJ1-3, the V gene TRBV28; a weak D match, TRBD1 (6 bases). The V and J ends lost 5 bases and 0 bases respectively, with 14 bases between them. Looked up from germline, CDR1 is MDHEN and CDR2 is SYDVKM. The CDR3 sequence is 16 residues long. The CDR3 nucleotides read TGTGCCAGCAGTGTAGGGGGATCACCCTCTGGAAACACCATATATTTT. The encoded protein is CASSVGGSPSGNTIYF.

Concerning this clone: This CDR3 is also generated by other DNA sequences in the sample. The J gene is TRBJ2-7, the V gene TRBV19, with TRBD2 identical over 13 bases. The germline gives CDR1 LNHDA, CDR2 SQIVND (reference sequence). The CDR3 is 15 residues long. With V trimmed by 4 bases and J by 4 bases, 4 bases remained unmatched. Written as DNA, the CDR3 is TGTGCCAGTAGTACAGGACTAGCGGGAGCTTACGAGCAGTACTTC. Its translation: CASSTGLAGAYEQYF.

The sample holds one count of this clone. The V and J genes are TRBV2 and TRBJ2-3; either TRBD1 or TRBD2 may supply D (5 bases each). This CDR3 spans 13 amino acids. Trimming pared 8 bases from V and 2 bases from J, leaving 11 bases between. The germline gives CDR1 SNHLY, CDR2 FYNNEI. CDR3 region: CASAGTVTDTQYF. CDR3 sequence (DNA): TGTGCCAGCGCCGGGACGGTCACAGATACGCAGTATTTT.

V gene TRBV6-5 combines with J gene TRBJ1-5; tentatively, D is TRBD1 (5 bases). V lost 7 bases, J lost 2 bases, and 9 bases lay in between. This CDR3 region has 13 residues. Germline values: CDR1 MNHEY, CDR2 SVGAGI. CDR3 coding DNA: TGTGCCAGCAAAAGGGGTGGCAATCAGCCCCAGCATTTT. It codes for CASKRGGNQPQHF.

The CDR3 region is CASSLAGTSNQPQHF. The CDR3 region has the DNA TGTGCCAGCAGTTTGGCAGGGACTAGCAATCAGCCCCAGCATTTT. The chain carries TRBV28 and TRBJ1-5; weak D call: TRBD1 (5 bases). Germline assignment: CDR1 MDHEN and CDR2 SYDVKM. The CDR3 extends over 15 amino acids. Between the trimmed V and J ends, which lost 3 bases and 0 bases, there was a span of 9 bases.

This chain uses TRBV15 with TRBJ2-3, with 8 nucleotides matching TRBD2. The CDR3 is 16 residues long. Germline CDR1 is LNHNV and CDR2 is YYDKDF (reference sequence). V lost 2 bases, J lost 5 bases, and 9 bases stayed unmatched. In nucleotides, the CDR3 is TGTGCCACCAGCAGACCAAGCGGGGGTTTTTTAGATACGCAGTATTTT. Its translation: CATSRPSGGFLDTQYF.

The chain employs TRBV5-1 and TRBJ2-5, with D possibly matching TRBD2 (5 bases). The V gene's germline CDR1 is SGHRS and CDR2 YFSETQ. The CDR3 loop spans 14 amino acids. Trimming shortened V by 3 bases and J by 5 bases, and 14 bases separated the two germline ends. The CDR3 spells CASSSAGVGETQYF. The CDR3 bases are TGCGCCAGCAGCTCCGCCGGGGTCGGGGAGACCCAGTACTTC.

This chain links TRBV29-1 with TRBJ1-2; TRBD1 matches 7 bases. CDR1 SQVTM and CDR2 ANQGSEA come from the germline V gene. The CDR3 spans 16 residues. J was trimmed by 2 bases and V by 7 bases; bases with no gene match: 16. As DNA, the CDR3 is TGCAGCGCGCAACAGGGGCCGCCCTCTAGAAACTATGGCTACACCTTC. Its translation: CSAQQGPPSRNYGYTF.

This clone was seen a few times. In DNA, the CDR3 is TGCGCCAGCAGCCAAGGCCGACTAGCGGGACCTGGGGCCAACGTCCTGACTTTC. Its protein is CASSQGRLAGPGANVLTF. The chain combines TRBV4-1 with TRBJ2-6; TRBD2 matches 11 bases. Unmatched junction bases numbered 4, after V lost 1 base and J lost 2 bases. The CDR3 spans 18 residues. CDR1 is MGHRA, CDR2 YSYEKL, per germline.

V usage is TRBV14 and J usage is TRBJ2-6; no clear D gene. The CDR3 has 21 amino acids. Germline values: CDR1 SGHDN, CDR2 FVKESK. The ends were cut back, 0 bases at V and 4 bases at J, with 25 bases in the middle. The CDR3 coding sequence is TGTGCCAGCAGCCAAGAGTTCGGGTTACTCCCATCCTACCCCGGGGCCAACGTCCTGACTTTC. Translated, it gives CASSQEFGLLPSYPGANVLTF. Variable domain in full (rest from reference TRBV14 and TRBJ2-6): EAGVTQFPSHSVIEKGQTVTLRCDPISGHDNLYWYRRVMGKEIKFLLHFVKESKQDESGMPNNRFLAERTGGTYSTLKVQPAELEDSGVYFCASSQEFGLLPSYPGANVLTFGAGSRLTVL.

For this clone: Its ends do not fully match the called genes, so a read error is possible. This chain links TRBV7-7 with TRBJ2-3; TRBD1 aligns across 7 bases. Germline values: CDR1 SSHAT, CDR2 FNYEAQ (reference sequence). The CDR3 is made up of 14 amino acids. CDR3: CASSLNRGADTQYF. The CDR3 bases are TGTGCTAGCAGCTTAAACAGGGGTGCAGATACGCAGTATTTT.

The CDR3 bases are TGCACCAGCAGCCAAACCGTGCCGGGGACCATATATTTT. Its translation: CTSSQTVPGTIYF. The J gene is TRBJ1-3, the V gene TRBV1. TRBV1 is a known pseudogene. The CDR3 sequence is 13 residues long.

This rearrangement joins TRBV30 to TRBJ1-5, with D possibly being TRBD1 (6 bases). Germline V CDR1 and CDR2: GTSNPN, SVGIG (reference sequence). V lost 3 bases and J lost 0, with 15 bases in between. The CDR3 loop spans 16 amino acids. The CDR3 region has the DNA TGTGCCTGGAGCCCGTGGGGGGGCTATAGCAATCAGCCCCAGCATTTT. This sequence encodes CAWSPWGGYSNQPQHF.

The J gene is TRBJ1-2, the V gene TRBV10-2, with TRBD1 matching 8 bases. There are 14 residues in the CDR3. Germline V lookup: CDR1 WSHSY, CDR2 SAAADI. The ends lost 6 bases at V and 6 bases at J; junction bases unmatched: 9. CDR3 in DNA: TGCGCCAGCAGGAGATCACAGGGGGGGCATGGCTACACCTTC. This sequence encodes CASRRSQGGHGYTF.

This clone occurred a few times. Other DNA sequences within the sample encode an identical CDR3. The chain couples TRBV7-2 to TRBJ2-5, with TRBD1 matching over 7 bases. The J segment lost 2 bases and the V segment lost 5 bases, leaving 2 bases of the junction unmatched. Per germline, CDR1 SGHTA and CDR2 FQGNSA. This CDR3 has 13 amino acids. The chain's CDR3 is CASSRDRQETQYF. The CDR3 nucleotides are TGTGCCAGCAGCCGGGACAGACAAGAGACCCAGTACTTC.